This T cell receptor (beta chain) was identified in a study of blood T cell repertoires in COVID-19. Across the study: Acute-phase and convalescent COVID-19 samples originated in the United States, Italy and Spain. PBMCs, B-cell-depleted T cells, or T cells were the source of the cDNA or gDNA that made up the material.

The V and J ends lost 3 bases and 6 bases respectively, with 18 bases between them. Germline V gene sequence: CDR1 SGHKS, CDR2 YYEKEE (reference sequence). The CDR3 has 16 residues. In the study's own analysis: Estimation of nucleated cell counts relied on the amplification of reference gene primers. Repertoires were generated with immunoSEQ multiplex PCR, while TCRdb's copy carries only in-frame clones and drops some. V and J calls and clone size follow that table, whereas D and trimming were derived from the DNA. Counted here are roughly 48,000 clones, 89% occurring once; the ten biggest clones make up less than 30%.

V gene TRBV5-5 combines with J gene TRBJ2-2; D might be TRBD1 (6 bases). Material: peripheral blood. This receptor was taken from an elderly woman with acute or convalescent COVID-19. This CDR3 is CASSSGETGIAGELFF. CDR3 DNA: TGTGCCAGCAGCTCAGGGGAAACAGGGATAGCCGGGGAGCTGTTTTTT.